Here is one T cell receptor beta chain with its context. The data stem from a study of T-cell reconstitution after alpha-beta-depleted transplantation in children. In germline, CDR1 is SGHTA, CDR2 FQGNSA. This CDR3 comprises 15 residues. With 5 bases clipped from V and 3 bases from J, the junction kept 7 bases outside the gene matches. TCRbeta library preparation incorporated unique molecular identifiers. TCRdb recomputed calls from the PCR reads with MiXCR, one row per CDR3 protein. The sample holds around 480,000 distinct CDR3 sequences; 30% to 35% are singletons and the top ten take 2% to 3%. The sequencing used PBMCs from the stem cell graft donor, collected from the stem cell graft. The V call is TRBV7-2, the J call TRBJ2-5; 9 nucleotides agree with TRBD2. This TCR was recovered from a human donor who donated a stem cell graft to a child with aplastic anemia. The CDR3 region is CASSEWLAGKETQYF. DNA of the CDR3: TGTGCCAGCAGCGAGTGGCTAGCGGGGAAAGAGACCCAGTACTTC.